Shown below are 13 T cell receptor beta chains from a single sample sequenced in a study of blood T cell repertoires in COVID-19 (dated by TCRdb to 2018 to 2021). The method behind the library was the immunoSEQ multiplex PCR assay. The source is immuneACCESS, and TCRdb retained only in-frame sequences with V and J called. Part of the clones is not carried over; for the studies checked, unresolved V genes explain less than half of this, and the remainder is unexplained. The sample profile shows around 200,000 clones; more than 75% of them were found once. The top ten constitute approximately 5.9% of the sample. The source material was peripheral blood. The receptors were gathered from an elderly man with acute or convalescent COVID-19.

This clone was seen a handful of times. The chain links TRBV19 to TRBJ1-1; TRBD1 matches at 9 bases. This CDR3 region has 13 residues. Germline CDR1 LNHDA, CDR2 SQIVND (reference sequence). V was pared by 4 bases and J by 7 bases, with 4 bases of the junction left unmatched. This chain's CDR3 is CASSRDRAIEAFF. CDR3 coding DNA: TGTGCCAGTAGTAGGGACAGGGCTATTGAAGCTTTCTTT. The whole variable domain, remainder taken from reference TRBV19 and TRBJ1-1, is DGGITQSPKYLFRKEGQNVTLSCEQNLNHDAMYWYRQDPGQGLRLIYYSQIVNDFQKGDIAEGYSVSREKKESFPLTVTSAQKNPTAFYLCASSRDRAIEAFFGQGTRLTVV.

This clone was seen just once. The V call is TRBV3-1 (or the pseudogene TRBV3-2), the J call TRBJ1-1, with D unresolved. Germline V lookup: CDR1 LGHDT, CDR2 YNNKEL (reference sequence). Trimming shortened V by 0 bases and J by 0 bases, and 8 bases separated the two germline ends. The CDR3 covers 15 residues. Here the CDR3 DNA reads TGTGCCAGCAGCCAAGATAGATTTTTGAACACTGAAGCTTTCTTT. This codes for CASSQDRFLNTEAFF.

This chain connects TRBV19 to TRBJ2-2; D is perhaps TRBD1 (5 bases). CDR1 and CDR2 (germline): LNHDA, SQIVND (reference sequence). The CDR3 spans 15 residues. V lost 3 bases, J lost 5 bases, and 13 bases lay in between. The CDR3 sequence is CASSIVWGGTGELFF. CDR3 DNA sequence: TGTGCCAGTAGTATCGTCTGGGGCGGAACCGGGGAGCTGTTTTTT.

The V gene is TRBV2, the J gene TRBJ1-5; perhaps TRBD1 as D (5 bases). Per germline, CDR1 SNHLY and CDR2 FYNNEI. The CDR3 runs 15 residues. Trimming took off 3 bases at V and 1 base at J, with 10 bases between the two ends. In nucleotides, the CDR3 is TGTGCCAGCAGTGAGCGGGGGGGGAGCAATCAGCCCCAGCATTTT. Translated, it gives CASSERGGSNQPQHF.

The V and J genes are TRBV27 and TRBJ1-1; TRBD1 aligns across 11 bases. Germline V lookup: CDR1 MNHEY, CDR2 SMNVEV (reference sequence). V was pared by 5 bases and J by 2 bases, with 13 bases of the junction left unmatched. CDR3 size: 18 residues. Written as DNA, the CDR3 is TGTGCCAGCAGTCCCTCCCCCCGGACAGGGGGCTCTAACACTGAAGCTTTCTTT. Amino acids: CASSPSPRTGGSNTEAFF.

The chain carries TRBV7-3 and TRBJ1-5; the match to TRBD1 covers 8 bases. V shed 2 bases, J shed 2 bases, and the junction held 5 bases outside the gene matches. Germline V gene lookup returns CDR1 SGHTA and CDR2 FQGTGA. The CDR3 consists of 16 residues. This chain's CDR3 is CASSLEKDRGNQPQHF. Written as DNA, the CDR3 is TGTGCCAGCAGCTTAGAGAAGGACAGGGGCAATCAGCCCCAGCATTTT.

The chain links TRBV7-9 to TRBJ2-7; D might be TRBD2 (5 bases). Trimming cost V 0 bases and J 7 bases, with 10 bases left between them. CDR3 length: 13 amino acids. CDR1 and CDR2 (germline): SEHNR, FQNEAQ (reference sequence). The chain's CDR3 is CASSLAVPGEQYF. In DNA, the CDR3 is TGTGCCAGCAGCTTAGCGGTACCGGGAGAGCAGTACTTC.

This clone was recorded a few times. J is TRBJ2-7 and V is TRBV18, with 10 bases that match TRBD2. Germline V gene data show CDR1 as KGHSH and CDR2 as LQKENI. The CDR3 totals 13 residues. V dropped 6 bases and J dropped 6; count of bases not matched to a gene: 5. CDR3 region: CASSLAGVSEQYF. In nucleotides, the CDR3 is TGTGCCAGCTCTCTAGCGGGAGTAAGCGAGCAGTACTTC.

This chain joins TRBV5-4 and TRBJ2-1; 9 bases match TRBD1. There are 15 residues in the CDR3. Germline values: CDR1 SGHNT, CDR2 YYREEE (reference sequence). Unmatched junction bases numbered 7, after V lost 0 bases and J lost 9 bases. DNA of the CDR3: TGTGCCAGCAGCTTGGACAGGGGGCATCTTGTTGAGCAGTTCTTC. Protein product: CASSLDRGHLVEQFF.

J is TRBJ2-1 and V is TRBV4-2; 8 bases line up with TRBD2. V lost 0 bases and J lost 0; bases outside the gene matches: 4. The CDR3 is made up of 17 amino acids. Germline lookup yields CDR1 LGHNA and CDR2 YNFKEQ. The CDR3 bases are TGTGCCAGCAGCCAAGATCGGGGGGGTAGCTCCTACAATGAGCAGTTCTTC. This sequence encodes CASSQDRGGSSYNEQFF.

The V and J genes are TRBV6-2 or TRBV6-3 and TRBJ2-5; perhaps TRBD1 as D (6 bases). Germline loops: CDR1 MNHEY, CDR2 SVGEGT. The CDR3 is 16 amino acids. The ends were cut back, 2 bases at V and 2 bases at J, with 15 bases in the middle. As DNA, the CDR3 is TGTGCCAGCAGTTACGGAGGCGACAGGACACAAGAGACCCAGTACTTC. It translates to CASSYGGDRTQETQYF.

The V and J genes are TRBV7-2 and TRBJ2-6, with a possible D match to TRBD1 (6 bases). The CDR3 has 18 residues. Trimming shortened V by 2 bases and J by 0 bases, and 14 bases separated the two germline ends. The V gene's germline CDR1 is SGHTA and CDR2 FQGNSA. Here the CDR3 DNA reads TGTGCCAGCAGCTTACAGGCAGGGGCGGACTCTGGGGCCAACGTCCTGACTTTC. Translating it yields CASSLQAGADSGANVLTF.

The chain uses TRBV9 and TRBJ2-1; 10 bases agree with TRBD2. Germline lookup yields CDR1 SGDLS and CDR2 YYNGEE. CDR3 length equals 17 residues. V gave up 8 bases and J gave up 4 bases; unmatched junction bases: 15. Here the CDR3 DNA reads TGTGCCAGGTCAGGGGATAAGCGGGAGGGCCGTTACAATGAGCAGTTCTTC. Protein sequence: CARSGDKREGRYNEQFF.